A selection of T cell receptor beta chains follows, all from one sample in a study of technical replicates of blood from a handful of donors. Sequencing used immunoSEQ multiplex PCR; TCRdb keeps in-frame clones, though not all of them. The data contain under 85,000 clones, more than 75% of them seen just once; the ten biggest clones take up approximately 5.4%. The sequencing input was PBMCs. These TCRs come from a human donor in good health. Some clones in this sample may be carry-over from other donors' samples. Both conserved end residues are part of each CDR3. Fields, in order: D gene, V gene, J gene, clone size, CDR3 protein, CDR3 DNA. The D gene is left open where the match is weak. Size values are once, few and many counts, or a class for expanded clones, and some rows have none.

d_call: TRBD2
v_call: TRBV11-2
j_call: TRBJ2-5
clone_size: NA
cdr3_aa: CASSPVGRGGYQETQYF
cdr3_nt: TGTGCCAGCAGCCCGGTTGGGCGGGGGGGGTACCAAGAGACCCAGTACTTC

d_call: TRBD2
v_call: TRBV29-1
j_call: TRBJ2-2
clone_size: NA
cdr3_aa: CSVRRGSGGAGTGELFF
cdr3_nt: TGCAGCGTCCGCCGGGGTAGCGGGGGGGCGGGCACCGGGGAGCTGTTTTTT

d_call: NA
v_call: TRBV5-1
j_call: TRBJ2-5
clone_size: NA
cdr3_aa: CASRSTGSETQYF
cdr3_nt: TGCGCCAGCAGATCCACCGGGTCAGAGACCCAGTACTTC

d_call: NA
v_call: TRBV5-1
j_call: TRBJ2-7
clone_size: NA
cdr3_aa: CASSLDSTGVEQYF
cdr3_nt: TGCGCCAGCAGCTTGGACAGTACCGGTGTCGAGCAGTACTTC

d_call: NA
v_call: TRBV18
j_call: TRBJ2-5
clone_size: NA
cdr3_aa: CASSPLRETQYF
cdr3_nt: TGTGCCAGCTCACCCTTGCGGGAGACCCAGTACTTC

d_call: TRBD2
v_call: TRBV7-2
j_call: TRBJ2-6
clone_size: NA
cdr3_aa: CASSPLRGAGANVLTF
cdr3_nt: TGTGCCAGCAGCCCCCTCCGGGGGGCTGGGGCCAACGTCCTGACTTTC

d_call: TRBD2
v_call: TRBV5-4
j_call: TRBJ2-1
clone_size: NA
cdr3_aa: CAICSGGAGNEQFF
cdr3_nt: TGTGCCATCTGTAGCGGGGGGGCCGGCAATGAGCAGTTCTTC

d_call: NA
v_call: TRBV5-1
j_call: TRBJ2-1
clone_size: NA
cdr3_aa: CASSFWSPGDNEQFF
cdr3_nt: TGCGCCAGCAGCTTTTGGAGTCCCGGGGACAATGAGCAGTTCTTC

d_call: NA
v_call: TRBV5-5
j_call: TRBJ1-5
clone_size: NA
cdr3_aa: CASSLEHQPQHF
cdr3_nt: TGTGCCAGCAGCTTGGAGCATCAGCCCCAGCATTTT

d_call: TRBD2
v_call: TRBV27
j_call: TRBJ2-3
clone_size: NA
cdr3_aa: CASSGTGELAATGGTQYF
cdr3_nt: TGTGCCAGCAGCGGTACCGGTGAACTAGCGGCCACGGGGGGTACGCAGTATTTT

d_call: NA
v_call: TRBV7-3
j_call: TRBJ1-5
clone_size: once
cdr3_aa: CASSPSGNQPQHF
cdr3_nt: TGTGCCAGCAGCCCTTCGGGGAATCAGCCCCAGCATTTT

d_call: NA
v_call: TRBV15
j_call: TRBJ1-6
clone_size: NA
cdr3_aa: CATSRLGRGYSPLHF
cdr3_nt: TGTGCCACCAGCAGATTGGGTAGGGGTTATTCACCCCTCCACTTT

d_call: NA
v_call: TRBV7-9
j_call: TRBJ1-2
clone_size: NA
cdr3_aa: CASSLSSDGYTF
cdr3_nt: TGTGCCAGCAGCTTATCAAGCGATGGCTACACCTTC

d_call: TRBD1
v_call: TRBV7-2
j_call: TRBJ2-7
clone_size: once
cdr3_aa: CASSRGLGDEQYF
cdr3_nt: TGTGCCAGCAGCAGGGGGCTAGGGGACGAGCAGTACTTC

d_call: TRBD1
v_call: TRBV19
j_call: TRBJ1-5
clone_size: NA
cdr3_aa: CASSRAGGGNQPQHF
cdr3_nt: TGTGCCAGTAGTAGGGCAGGGGGCGGCAATCAGCCCCAGCATTTT

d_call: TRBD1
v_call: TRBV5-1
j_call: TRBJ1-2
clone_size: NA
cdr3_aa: CASSEGQNYGYTF
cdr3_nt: TGCGCCAGCAGCGAGGGACAGAACTATGGCTACACCTTC

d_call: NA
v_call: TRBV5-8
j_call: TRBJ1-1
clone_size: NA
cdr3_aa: CASSLTHLNTEAFF
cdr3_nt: TGTGCCAGCAGCTTGACACACCTGAACACTGAAGCTTTCTTT

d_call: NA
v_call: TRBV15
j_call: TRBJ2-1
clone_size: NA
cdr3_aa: CATSSLGGQYNEQFF
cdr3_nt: TGTGCCACCAGCAGCCTGGGCGGGCAGTACAATGAGCAGTTCTTC

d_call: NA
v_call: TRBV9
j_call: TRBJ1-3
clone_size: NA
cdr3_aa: CASSRGGNSGNTIYF
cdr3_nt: TGTGCCAGCAGCAGGGGGGGGAACTCTGGAAACACCATATATTTT

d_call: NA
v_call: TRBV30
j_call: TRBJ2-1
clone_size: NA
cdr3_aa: CAWSAGSEQFF
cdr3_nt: TGTGCCTGGAGTGCGGGATCCGAGCAGTTCTTC

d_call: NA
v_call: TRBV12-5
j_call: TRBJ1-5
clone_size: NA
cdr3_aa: CASGPEGPQHF
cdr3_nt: TGTGCTAGTGGGCCCGAGGGGCCCCAGCATTTT

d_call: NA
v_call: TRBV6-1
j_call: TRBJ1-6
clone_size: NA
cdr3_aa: CASSDPGGYSPLHF
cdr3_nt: TGTGCCAGCAGTGACCCCGGGGGTTATTCACCCCTCCACTTT

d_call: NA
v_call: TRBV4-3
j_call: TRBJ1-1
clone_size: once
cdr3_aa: CASSQHRESNTEAFF
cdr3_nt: TGCGCCAGCAGCCAACACAGGGAATCGAACACTGAAGCTTTCTTT

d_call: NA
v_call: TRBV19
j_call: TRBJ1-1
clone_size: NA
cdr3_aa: CASSIDLGLNTEAFF
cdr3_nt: TGTGCCAGTAGTATAGATCTGGGCCTGAACACTGAAGCTTTCTTT

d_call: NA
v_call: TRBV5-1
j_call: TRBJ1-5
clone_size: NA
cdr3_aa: CASSYQGSNQPQHF
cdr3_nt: TGCGCCAGCAGTTATCAGGGGAGCAATCAGCCCCAGCATTTT

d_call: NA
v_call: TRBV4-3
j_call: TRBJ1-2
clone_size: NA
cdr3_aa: CASSQDGHPWEGYTF
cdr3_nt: TGCGCCAGCAGCCAAGATGGCCACCCCTGGGAGGGCTACACCTTC

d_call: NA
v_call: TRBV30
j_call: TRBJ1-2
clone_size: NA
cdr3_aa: CAWSGGLGGYTF
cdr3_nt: TGTGCCTGGAGTGGCGGGCTGGGAGGCTACACCTTC

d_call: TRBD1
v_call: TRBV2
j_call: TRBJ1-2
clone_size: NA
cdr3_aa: CASSEIGGAAYGYTF
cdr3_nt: TGTGCCAGCAGTGAGATAGGGGGCGCAGCTTATGGCTACACCTTC

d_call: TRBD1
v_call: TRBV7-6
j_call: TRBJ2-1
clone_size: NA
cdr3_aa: CASIRDRETNEQFF
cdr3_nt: TGTGCCAGCATCAGGGACAGGGAGACCAATGAGCAGTTCTTC

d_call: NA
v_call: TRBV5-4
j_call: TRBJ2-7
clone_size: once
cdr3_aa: CASSSAPTREDEQYF
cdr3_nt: TGTGCCAGCAGCTCCGCCCCGACTAGAGAGGACGAGCAGTACTTC

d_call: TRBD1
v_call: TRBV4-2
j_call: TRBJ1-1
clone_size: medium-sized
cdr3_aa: CASSQDAGTGSTEAFF
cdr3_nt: TGTGCCAGCAGCCAAGATGCCGGGACAGGCTCCACTGAAGCTTTCTTT

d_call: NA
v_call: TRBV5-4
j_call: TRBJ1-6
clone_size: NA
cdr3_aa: CASSALSQGRDSPLHF
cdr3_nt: TGTGCCAGCAGCGCCCTATCACAGGGACGGGATTCACCCCTCCACTTT

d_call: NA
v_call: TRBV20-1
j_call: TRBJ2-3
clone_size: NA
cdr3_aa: CSGQLADTQYF
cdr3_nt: TGCAGTGGACAGCTGGCAGATACGCAGTATTTT

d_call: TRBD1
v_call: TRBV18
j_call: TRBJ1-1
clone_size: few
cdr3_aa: CASSLDRGTEAFF
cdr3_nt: TGTGCCAGCTCCCTTGACAGGGGGACTGAAGCTTTCTTT

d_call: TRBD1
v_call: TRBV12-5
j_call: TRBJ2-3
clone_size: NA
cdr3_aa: CASGLVRAVGGQGADTQYF
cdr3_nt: TGTGCTAGTGGTTTGGTTAGAGCGGTGGGGGGACAGGGGGCAGATACGCAGTATTTT

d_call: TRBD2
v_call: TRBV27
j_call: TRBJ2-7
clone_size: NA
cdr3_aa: CASSLTGTSFRYEQYF
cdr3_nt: TGTGCCAGCAGTTTAACCGGGACTAGCTTCCGGTACGAGCAGTACTTC

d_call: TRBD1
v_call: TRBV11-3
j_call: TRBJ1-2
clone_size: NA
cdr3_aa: CASKGQGGSYGYTF
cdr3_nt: TGTGCCAGCAAAGGACAGGGGGGTAGCTATGGCTACACCTTC

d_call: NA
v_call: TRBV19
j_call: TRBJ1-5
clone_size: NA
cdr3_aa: CASSIYLAADQPQHF
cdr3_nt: TGTGCCAGTAGTATCTATTTAGCGGCAGATCAGCCCCAGCATTTT

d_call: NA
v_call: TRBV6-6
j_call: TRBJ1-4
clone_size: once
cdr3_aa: CASSPRRSEKLFF
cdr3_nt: TGTGCCAGCAGTCCTAGGCGGAGTGAAAAACTGTTTTTT

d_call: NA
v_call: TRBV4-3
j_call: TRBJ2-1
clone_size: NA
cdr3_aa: CASSQNSDSYNEQFF
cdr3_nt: TGCGCCAGCAGCCAGAATTCGGACAGTTACAATGAGCAGTTCTTC

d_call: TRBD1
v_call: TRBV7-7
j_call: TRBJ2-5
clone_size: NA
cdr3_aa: CASNRTGTAGTQYF
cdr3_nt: TGTGCCAGCAACCGCACAGGGACAGCAGGGACCCAGTACTTC

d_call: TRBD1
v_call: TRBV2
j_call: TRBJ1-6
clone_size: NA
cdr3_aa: CANRGTAPNSPLHF
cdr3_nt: TGTGCCAACCGCGGGACAGCCCCAAATTCACCCCTCCACTTT

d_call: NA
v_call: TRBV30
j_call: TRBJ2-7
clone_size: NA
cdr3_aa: CAWSKGRYEQYF
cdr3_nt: TGTGCCTGGAGTAAGGGGCGCTACGAGCAGTACTTC

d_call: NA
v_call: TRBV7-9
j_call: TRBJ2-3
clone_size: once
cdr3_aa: CANSPTRNGADTQYF
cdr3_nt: TGTGCCAACAGCCCGACTCGGAACGGGGCAGATACGCAGTATTTT

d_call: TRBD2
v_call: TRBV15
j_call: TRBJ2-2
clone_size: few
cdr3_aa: CATSLRLAGGELFF
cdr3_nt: TGTGCCACCAGCCTGAGACTAGCGGGGGGGGAGCTGTTTTTT

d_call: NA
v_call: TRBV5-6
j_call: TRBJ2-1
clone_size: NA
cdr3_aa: CASRDSGAGGEQFF
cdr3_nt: TGTGCCAGCAGAGATTCGGGAGCCGGCGGGGAGCAGTTCTTC

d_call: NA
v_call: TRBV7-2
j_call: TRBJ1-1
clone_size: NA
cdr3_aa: CASSLRQLNTEAFF
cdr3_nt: TGTGCCAGCAGCTTAAGACAGCTGAACACTGAAGCTTTCTTT

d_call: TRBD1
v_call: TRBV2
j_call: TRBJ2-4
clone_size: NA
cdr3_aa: CAGVRVGQGLAKNIQYF
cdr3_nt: TGTGCCGGGGTGCGTGTTGGACAGGGTCTAGCCAAAAACATTCAGTACTTC

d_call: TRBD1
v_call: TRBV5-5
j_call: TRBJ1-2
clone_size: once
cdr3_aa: CASSLNPGQGGYTF
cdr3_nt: TGTGCCAGCAGCCTAAATCCGGGACAGGGAGGCTACACCTTC

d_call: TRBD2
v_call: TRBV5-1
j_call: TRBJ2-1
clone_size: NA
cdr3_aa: CASSLDVGGYNEQFF
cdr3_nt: TGCGCCAGCAGCTTGGACGTCGGGGGGTACAATGAGCAGTTCTTC

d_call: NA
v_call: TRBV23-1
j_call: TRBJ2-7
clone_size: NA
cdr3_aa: CASSQSIRAGKRVVRYEQYF
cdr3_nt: TGCGCCAGCAGTCAATCGATTCGGGCAGGGAAACGGGTAGTGCGCTACGAGCAGTACTTC

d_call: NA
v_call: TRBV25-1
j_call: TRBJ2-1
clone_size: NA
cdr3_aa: CASSAPGGSYNEQFF
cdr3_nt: TGTGCCAGCAGTGCCCCCGGGGGATCCTACAATGAGCAGTTCTTC

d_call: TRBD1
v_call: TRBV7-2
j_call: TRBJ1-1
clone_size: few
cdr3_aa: CATGVWNTEAFF
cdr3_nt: TGTGCAACAGGGGTTTGGAACACTGAAGCTTTCTTT

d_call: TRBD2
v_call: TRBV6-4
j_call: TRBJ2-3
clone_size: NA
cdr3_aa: CASSDSAGGPPDTQYF
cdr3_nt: TGTGCCAGCAGTGACTCCGCGGGAGGGCCGCCAGATACGCAGTATTTT